One sample yielded the 9 T cell receptor beta chains listed below, sequenced in a study of cytomegalovirus exposure and HLA in healthy donors. Libraries were prepared by immunoSEQ multiplex PCR; TCRdb keeps only in-frame clonotypes and omits some of them. The profile shows roughly 150,000 clones, almost 85% of them singletons. Input material: PBMCs. Receptors were obtained from a man younger than 40 in good health and CMV-seropositive.

The rearrangement joins TRBV28 to TRBJ2-3; maybe TRBD2 (5 bases). V lost 3 bases, J lost 0 bases, and 13 bases lay in between. CDR3 size: 16 residues. Germline CDR1 and CDR2: MDHEN and SYDVKM. CDR3 residues: CASSFGRAFSTDTQYF. DNA for the CDR3: TGTGCCAGCAGTTTCGGGCGGGCCTTTAGCACAGATACGCAGTATTTT. Combining the CDR3 with reference TRBV28 and TRBJ2-3 gives the whole variable domain DVKVTQSSRYLVKRTGEKVFLECVQDMDHENMFWYRQDPGLGLRLIYFSYDVKMKEKGDIPEGYSVSREKKERFSLILESASTNQTSMYLCASSFGRAFSTDTQYFGPGTRLTVL.

The V call is TRBV6-5, the J call TRBJ1-6; 8 bases map to TRBD1. The germline CDR1 and CDR2 sequences are MNHEY and SVGAGI. V shed 6 bases, J shed 8 bases, and the junction held 6 bases outside the gene matches. The CDR3 sequence is 14 residues long. The DNA of the CDR3 is TGTGCCAGCAGGTCGGGACAGGACGATTCACCCCTCCACTTT. Translated: CASRSGQDDSPLHF.

The chain combines TRBV11-1 with TRBJ2-2; TRBD1 might be the D (5 bases). The CDR3 totals 15 residues. The germline gives CDR1 SGHAT, CDR2 FQDESV (reference sequence). V was shortened by 0 bases and J by 6 bases, with 11 bases between the two germline ends. The CDR3 sequence is CASSLAQGVPGELFF. The CDR3 coding sequence is TGTGCCAGCAGCTTAGCGCAAGGGGTCCCCGGGGAGCTGTTTTTT.

V is TRBV25-1 and J is TRBJ1-4; the match to TRBD1 covers 8 bases. CDR1 is MGHDK, CDR2 SYGVNS, per germline. The CDR3 is 16 residues long. V lost 3 bases to trimming and J lost 2 bases; unmatched junction nucleotides: 5. The CDR3 reads CASSDDRTGTNEKLFF. The CDR3 coding sequence is TGTGCCAGCAGTGACGACCGGACAGGGACTAATGAAAAACTGTTTTTT.

The chain joins TRBV19 to TRBJ2-5; TRBD1 aligns across 8 bases. The germline V gene encodes CDR1 LNHDA and CDR2 SQIVND (reference sequence). V dropped 5 bases and J dropped 4; count of bases not matched to a gene: 9. CDR3 length equals 15 residues. The CDR3 coding sequence is TGTGCCAGTAGTGTACAGGGGGACTCGTTAGAGACCCAGTACTTC. It encodes CASSVQGDSLETQYF.

This clone appeared once. This rearrangement joins TRBV6-6 to TRBJ1-5, with a tentative D call TRBD1 (6 bases). The CDR3 spans 13 residues. From germline, CDR1 is MNHNY and CDR2 SVGAGI (reference sequence). Trimming cost V 0 bases and J 10 bases, with 10 bases left between them. The CDR3 DNA sequence: TGTGCCAGCAGTTACTCTCAGGGGAATCCCCAGCATTTT. It yields the protein CASSYSQGNPQHF.

The chain has TRBV6-5 and TRBJ1-3; the D is unclear. Germline V gives CDR1 MNHEY, CDR2 SVGAGI. V dropped 2 bases and J dropped 0 bases, with 5 bases sitting between them. The CDR3 is made up of 14 amino acids. The CDR3 bases are TGTGCCAGCAGTTACCGGAGCTCTGGAAACACCATATATTTT. It is translated as CASSYRSSGNTIYF.

The chain couples TRBV7-2 to TRBJ2-2; D is unclear. The germline V and J ends were trimmed by 4 bases and 3 bases, with 9 bases remaining between them. From germline, CDR1 is SGHTA and CDR2 FQGNSA. The CDR3 is 14 residues long. The CDR3 DNA reads TGTGCCAGCAGCTGGAGCAGAGACACCGGGGAGCTGTTTTTT. As protein: CASSWSRDTGELFF. The complete variable domain, with remaining parts taken from reference TRBV7-2 and TRBJ2-2, reads GAGVSQSPSNKVTEKGKDVELRCDPISGHTALYWYRQSLGQGLEFLIYFQGNSAPDKSGLPSDRFSAERTGGSVSTLTIQRTQQEDSAVYLCASSWSRDTGELFFGEGSRLTVL.

In its sample, this clone was seen a few times. The chain joins TRBV6-1 to TRBJ1-2; a possible D gene is TRBD1 (6 bases). Trimming cost V 6 bases and J 0 bases, with 14 bases left between them. There are 15 residues in the CDR3. Germline CDR1 is MNHNS and CDR2 is SASEGT. CDR3 bases: TGTGCCAGCAGCGTCGACAGGACAGCTAACTATGGCTACACCTTC. Its translation: CASSVDRTANYGYTF.